The text below deals with one TCR beta chain. Antigen unknown. These data come from a study of naive and memory T cell subsets. General study findings and limits: Naive and memory repertoire findings lacked a ground truth for validation.

CD4 T cells were positively selected, then CD8 T cells from the CD4-negative fraction. Two oligonucleotides, mixed equimolar, formed the beta constant-region primer covering TRBC1 and TRBC2. Ligated cDNA was amplified by four rounds of PCR with nested alpha and beta constant-region primers and SP2. TCRdb ran MiXCR on the UMI-ligation and nested PCR reads and lists one entry per CDR3 protein. Found here are more than 100,000 distinct CDR3 sequences, roughly 36% of them singletons; the top ten hold around 0.92%. The V gene lost 6 bases and the J gene lost 0 bases, with 15 bases spanning the gap. The CDR3 covers 16 residues. Germline CDR1 is MNHEY and CDR2 is SVGAGI.

The chain recombines TRBV6-5 with TRBJ1-5; the D is unclear. The TCR originated in a human donor in good health. The sample comprised central memory CD4+ T cells from blood. The CDR3 sequence is CASSPLKGLSNQPQHF. For the CDR3, the DNA is TGTGCCAGCAGCCCCCTCAAAGGGCTTAGCAATCAGCCCCAGCATTTT.